The 27 T cell receptor beta chains below were found in one sample sequenced in a study of T cell changes during pregnancy in multiple sclerosis. Some clones are missing from TCRdb's copy, which holds only in-frame ones; the method was immunoSEQ multiplex PCR. The data hold about 80,000 clones, with about 90% observed a single time. The material sequenced was peripheral blood, taken before pregnancy. These receptors originate from a female donor with multiple sclerosis, enrolled in a pregnancy study.

The genes are TRBV6-1 and TRBJ1-1, with D tentatively TRBD1 (6 bases). This CDR3 is 15 amino acids long. Trimming removed 6 bases from V and 1 base from J, with 15 bases in between. Germline V gene data show CDR1 as MNHNS and CDR2 as SASEGT. CDR3 bases: TGTGCCAGCAGAGAGACAGGTGTGGCGAACACTGAAGCTTTCTTT. This translates into CASRETGVANTEAFF.

V and J are TRBV7-9 and TRBJ2-3; possible D gene TRBD2, 7 bases. V was shortened by 4 bases and J by 0 bases, with 20 bases between the two germline ends. CDR1 and CDR2 (germline): SEHNR, FQNEAQ (reference sequence). This CDR3 has 18 amino acids. This CDR3 is CASSSTHPRGASTDTQYF. The CDR3 region has the DNA TGTGCCAGCAGCTCGACTCACCCCCGGGGGGCTAGCACAGATACGCAGTATTTT.

The V gene is TRBV7-9, the J gene TRBJ2-7, with 8 bases matching TRBD1. Germline V gene lookup returns CDR1 SEHNR and CDR2 FQNEAQ (reference sequence). Trimming cost V 2 bases and J 2 bases; bases outside gene matches: 5. CDR3 size: 15 residues. In nucleotides, the CDR3 is TGTGCCAGCAGCTTATCAGGGGGCCCGCCCTACGAGCAGTACTTC. Encoded protein: CASSLSGGPPYEQYF.

CDR3 residues: CASSLVFQETQYF. Here the CDR3 DNA reads TGCGCCAGCAGCTTAGTATTCCAAGAGACCCAGTACTTC. This sequence joins TRBV4-1 and TRBJ2-5; D unclear. The CDR3 has 13 residues. In germline, CDR1 is MGHRA, CDR2 YSYEKL. Deletions cut 5 bases from V and 1 base from J, with 8 bases between.

The chain joins TRBV19 to TRBJ1-1; TRBD1 agrees at 7 bases. The CDR3 sequence is 17 residues long. The J segment lost 4 bases and the V segment lost 6 bases, leaving 17 bases of the junction unmatched. The germline CDR1 and CDR2 sequences are LNHDA and SQIVND (reference sequence). The DNA of the CDR3 is TGTGCCAGTAGGCCAGGGGGGAGACTCGTTGGTACCACTGAAGCTTTCTTT. Its protein is CASRPGGRLVGTTEAFF.

V and J are TRBV5-1 and TRBJ2-3, with 9 bases identical to TRBD1. Per germline, CDR1 SGHRS and CDR2 YFSETQ. This CDR3 comprises 15 residues. The V and J ends lost 4 bases and 3 bases, in that order; junction bases with no gene match: 6. The CDR3 DNA reads TGCGCCAGCAGCGGTACCGGGACAGGGACAGATACGCAGTATTTT. Amino acid sequence: CASSGTGTGTDTQYF.

The chain is built from TRBV10-3 and TRBJ1-1; no reliable D call. Germline CDR1 ENHRY, CDR2 SYGVKD. The ends were cut back, 7 bases at V and 10 bases at J, with 19 bases in the middle. The CDR3 runs to 13 residues. This CDR3 reads CAIMGAASVRAFF. The CDR3 DNA sequence: TGTGCCATCATGGGTGCAGCAAGCGTACGAGCTTTCTTT.

The rearrangement uses TRBV7-3 and TRBJ2-1; tentatively, D is TRBD2 (5 bases). Germline CDR1 reads SGHTA; CDR2 reads FQGTGA. The CDR3 is 13 amino acids. Trimming took off 5 bases at V and 3 bases at J, with 8 bases between the two ends. In nucleotides, the CDR3 is TGTGCCAGCAGCCCCGGGGTCTACAATGAGCAGTTCTTC. It encodes CASSPGVYNEQFF.

The genes are TRBV2 and TRBJ2-3; 9 nucleotides align to TRBD2. V was clipped by 6 bases and J by 0 bases; unmatched bases: 13. The CDR3 runs 18 residues. From germline, CDR1 is SNHLY and CDR2 FYNNEI. In DNA form, the CDR3 reads TGTGCCAGCAGGGGGACGAGCGGGGGGCGCAGAAGCACAGATACGCAGTATTTT. Protein: CASRGTSGGRRSTDTQYF.

The chain carries TRBV6-1 and TRBJ1-1; D remains ambiguous. The V end lost 7 bases, the J end lost 1 base, and 16 bases lay between the germline ends. The CDR3 length is 15 residues. Germline CDR1 reads MNHNS; CDR2 reads SASEGT. The CDR3 DNA reads TGTGCCAGCACTAGGTTTAACACCCCGAACACTGAAGCTTTCTTT. Translated, it gives CASTRFNTPNTEAFF.

The CDR3 DNA reads as TGTGCCATCAGTGAGCCCCTGGGGGGGGCGAGGGAGCAGTACTTC. Translated, it gives CAISEPLGGAREQYF. The chain recombines TRBV10-3 with TRBJ2-7; D might be TRBD2 (7 bases). The V end lost 2 bases, the J end lost 7 bases, and 18 bases lay between the germline ends. This CDR3 has 15 residues. Germline assignment: CDR1 ENHRY and CDR2 SYGVKD.

The chain has TRBV4-1 and TRBJ2-3; perhaps TRBD2 as D (5 bases). Germline CDR1 is MGHRA and CDR2 is YSYEKL. The V end was cut by 4 bases, the J end by 0 bases, with 8 bases between. This CDR3 has 14 residues. The CDR3 sequence is CASSPRESTDTQYF. The CDR3 region has the DNA TGCGCCAGCAGCCCCCGGGAAAGCACAGATACGCAGTATTTT.

V gene TRBV19 combines with J gene TRBJ1-3, with D perhaps matching TRBD1 (5 bases). V was trimmed by 9 bases and J by 0 bases, leaving 15 bases between them. Germline assignment: CDR1 LNHDA and CDR2 SQIVND (reference sequence). The CDR3 is 15 amino acids. CDR3 sequence: CASGGELGSGNTIYF. In DNA form, the CDR3 reads TGTGCCAGCGGGGGGGAGCTGGGCTCTGGAAACACCATATATTTT.

The chain uses TRBV7-9 and TRBJ2-7; 12 bases map to TRBD2. There are 16 residues in the CDR3. CDR1 and CDR2 (germline): SEHNR, FQNEAQ (reference sequence). The V and J ends lost 4 bases and 5 bases, in that order; junction bases with no gene match: 9. The CDR3 protein is CASSSPLAGGSHEQYF. The CDR3 DNA sequence: TGTGCCAGCAGCTCCCCTCTAGCGGGGGGGAGCCACGAGCAGTACTTC.

The V and J genes are TRBV10-3 and TRBJ1-2; D is undetermined. Trimming took 0 bases from V and 7 from J, leaving 9 bases between them. This CDR3 contains 13 residues. CDR1 and CDR2 (germline): ENHRY, SYGVKD. Here the CDR3 reads CAISESSPGGYTF. Here the CDR3 DNA reads TGTGCCATCAGTGAGTCTAGCCCTGGTGGCTACACCTTC.

This clone came up once. The chain is built from TRBV9 and TRBJ1-6; D is undetermined. V was trimmed by 1 base and J by 10 bases, leaving 12 bases between them. Germline V gene data show CDR1 as SGDLS and CDR2 as YYNGEE. This CDR3 contains 14 residues. The CDR3 DNA follows: TGTGCCAGCAGCGTACGGCAGTCGGGGTCACCCCTCCACTTT. Protein product: CASSVRQSGSPLHF.

The chain uses TRBV11-3 and TRBJ2-2, with a possible D match to TRBD2 (6 bases). Trimming left V 5 bases short and J 6 bases short, with 13 bases between. Germline values: CDR1 SGHNT, CDR2 YENEEA. The CDR3 has 14 amino acids. The CDR3 coding sequence is TGTGCCAGCAGCCCGAGGACGGGGGCCGGGGAGCTGTTTTTT. This sequence encodes CASSPRTGAGELFF.

This chain uses TRBV5-6 with TRBJ1-2; 9 bases map to TRBD1. Germline V gives CDR1 SGHDT, CDR2 YYEEEE. The CDR3 covers 16 residues. V trimming: 4 bases; J trimming: 4 bases; junction bases outside the gene matches: 11. The CDR3 sequence is CASSLGQGVSGYGYTF. Written as DNA, the CDR3 is TGTGCCAGCAGCCTGGGACAGGGTGTTTCTGGCTATGGCTACACCTTC.

This clone came up once. The chain couples TRBV13 to TRBJ2-5, with D possibly matching TRBD1 (6 bases). The germline V gene has CDR1 PRHDT and CDR2 FYEKMQ (reference sequence). Trimming took off 2 bases at V and 2 bases at J, with 9 bases between the two ends. This CDR3 contains 14 residues. The CDR3 DNA follows: TGTGCCAGCAGCTTAAGACAGGCTCAAGAGACCCAGTACTTC. It encodes CASSLRQAQETQYF. Drawing the rest from reference TRBV13 and TRBJ2-5, the complete variable domain is AAGVIQSPRHLIKEKRETATLKCYPIPRHDTVYWYQQGPGQDPQFLISFYEKMQSDKGSIPDRFSAQQFSDYHSELNMSSLELGDSALYFCASSLRQAQETQYFGPGTRLLVL.

The CDR3 is CASSAGLLNTGELFF. The DNA for the CDR3 is TGTGCCAGCAGTGCGGGACTCCTGAACACCGGGGAGCTGTTTTTT. J is TRBJ2-2 and V is TRBV27; possible D gene TRBD2, 6 bases. Germline V lookup: CDR1 MNHEY, CDR2 SMNVEV (reference sequence). There are 15 residues in the CDR3. V lost 5 bases to trimming and J lost 1 base, with 11 bases between them.

The sample holds one count of this clone. V and J are TRBV7-2 and TRBJ2-7; 10 nucleotides agree with TRBD2. Trimming at V came to 5 bases and at J to 6 bases, leaving 4 bases not matched to a gene. The CDR3 has 13 amino acids. Per the germline V gene, CDR1 is SGHTA and CDR2 is FQGNSA. CDR3 in DNA: TGTGCCAGCAGCCCTGGGACTAGCGCCGAGCAGTACTTC. This codes for CASSPGTSAEQYF.

Comments on this clone: The same CDR3 arises from other DNA sequences in this sample as well. The chain's CDR3 is CASSLGGSNQPQHF. Here the CDR3 DNA reads TGTGCCAGCAGTTTGGGGGGGAGCAATCAGCCCCAGCATTTT. The gene calls are TRBV27 and TRBJ1-5, with D perhaps TRBD1 (5 bases). V lost 3 bases and J lost 1, with 7 bases in between. The CDR3 is made up of 14 amino acids. Germline values: CDR1 MNHEY, CDR2 SMNVEV (reference sequence).

J is TRBJ1-2 and V is TRBV6-6; no firm D call. CDR3 length: 12 amino acids. Germline CDR1 and CDR2: MNHNY and SVGAGI (reference sequence). V was cut by 8 bases and J by 7 bases, with 14 bases left in between. CDR3 nucleotides: TGTGCCAGCGGTAGAGAAACGGGTGGCTACACCTTC. Translated: CASGRETGGYTF.

CDR3 nucleotide sequence: TGTGCCAGCAGTTTCATGGAGGCGGGGGAGACCCAGTACTTC. Residues: CASSFMEAGETQYF. The V call is TRBV27, the J call TRBJ2-5; tentatively, D is TRBD2 (6 bases). Germline CDR1 is MNHEY and CDR2 is SMNVEV (reference sequence). The CDR3 has 14 amino acids. The germline V and J ends were trimmed by 3 bases and 5 bases, with 13 bases remaining between them.

The chain joins TRBV9 to TRBJ2-1, with 7 bases fitting TRBD2. Per the germline V gene, CDR1 is SGDLS and CDR2 is YYNGEE. V dropped 4 bases and J dropped 8; count of bases not matched to a gene: 12. The CDR3 has 15 residues. The chain's CDR3 is CASSLVTSAIDEQFF. The DNA for the CDR3 is TGTGCCAGCAGCCTAGTAACTAGCGCAATCGATGAGCAGTTCTTC.

J is TRBJ1-1 and V is TRBV9; the D gene is possibly TRBD1 (6 bases). V lost 3 bases, J lost 2 bases, and 20 bases lay in between. Germline CDR1 and CDR2: SGDLS and YYNGEE. The CDR3 is 17 residues long. The chain's CDR3 is CASSASLFRGENTEAFF. The CDR3 DNA reads as TGTGCCAGCAGCGCGTCACTTTTCAGGGGCGAAAACACTGAAGCTTTCTTT.

The chain carries TRBV23-1 and TRBJ2-4; 10 bases line up with TRBD1. TRBV23-1 falls under the ORF class, with uncertain function. The CDR3 is made up of 17 amino acids. V lost 0 bases, J lost 4 bases, and 6 bases stayed unmatched. In DNA, the CDR3 is TGCGCCAGCAGTCAATCCAGGGGGACAGGGGATAAAAACATTCAGTACTTC. Translating it yields CASSQSRGTGDKNIQYF.